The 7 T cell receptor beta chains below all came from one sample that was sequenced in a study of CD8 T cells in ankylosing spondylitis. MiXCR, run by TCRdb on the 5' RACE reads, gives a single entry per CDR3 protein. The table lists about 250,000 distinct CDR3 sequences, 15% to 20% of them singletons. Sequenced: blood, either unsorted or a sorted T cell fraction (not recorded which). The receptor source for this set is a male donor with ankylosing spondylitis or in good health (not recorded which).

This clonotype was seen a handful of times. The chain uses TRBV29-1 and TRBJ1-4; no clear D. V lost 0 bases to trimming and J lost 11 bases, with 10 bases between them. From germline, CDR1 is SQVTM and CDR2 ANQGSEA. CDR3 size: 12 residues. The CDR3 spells CSVEDLDAKLFF. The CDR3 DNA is TGCAGCGTTGAAGATCTGGATGCCAAACTGTTTTTT.

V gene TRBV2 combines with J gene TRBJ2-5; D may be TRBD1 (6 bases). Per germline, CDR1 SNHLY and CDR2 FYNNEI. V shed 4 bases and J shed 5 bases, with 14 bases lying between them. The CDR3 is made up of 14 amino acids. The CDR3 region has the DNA TGTGCCAGCAGTGGGTCATCAGGGGCCGAGACCCAGTACTTC. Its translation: CASSGSSGAETQYF.

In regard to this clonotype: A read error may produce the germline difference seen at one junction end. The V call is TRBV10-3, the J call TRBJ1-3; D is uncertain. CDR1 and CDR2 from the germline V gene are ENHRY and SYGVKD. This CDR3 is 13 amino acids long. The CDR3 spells CAISFDSGNTIFF. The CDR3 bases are TGTGCCATCAGTTTTGACTCTGGAAACACCATATTTTTT.

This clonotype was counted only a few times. CDR3: CASSQGLGWDEQFF. As DNA, the CDR3 is TGCGCCAGCAGCCAAGGACTAGGGTGGGATGAGCAGTTCTTC. This chain joins TRBV4-1 and TRBJ2-1, with D possibly matching TRBD2 (6 bases). Germline values: CDR1 MGHRA, CDR2 YSYEKL. CDR3 length: 14 residues. V lost 1 base and J 8 bases, leaving 12 bases between the germline ends.

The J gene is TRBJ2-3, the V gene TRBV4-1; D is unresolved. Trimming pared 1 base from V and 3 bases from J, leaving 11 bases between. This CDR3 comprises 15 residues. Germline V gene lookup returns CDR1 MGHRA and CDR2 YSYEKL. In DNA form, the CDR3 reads TGCGCCAGCAGCCAAGTAGGCTCGCGAACAGATACGCAGTATTTT. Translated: CASSQVGSRTDTQYF.

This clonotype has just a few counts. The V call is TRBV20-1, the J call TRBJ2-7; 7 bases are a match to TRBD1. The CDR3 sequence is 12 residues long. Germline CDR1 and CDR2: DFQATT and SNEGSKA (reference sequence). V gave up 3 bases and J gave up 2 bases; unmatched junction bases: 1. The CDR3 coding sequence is TGCAGTGCTAGTACAGGGGCCTACGAGCAGTACTTC. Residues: CSASTGAYEQYF.

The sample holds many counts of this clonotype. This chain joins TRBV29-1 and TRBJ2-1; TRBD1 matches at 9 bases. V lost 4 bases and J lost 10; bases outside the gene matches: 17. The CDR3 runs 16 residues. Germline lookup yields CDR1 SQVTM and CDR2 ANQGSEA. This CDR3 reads CSVVSVGTGYYQEQFF. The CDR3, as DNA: TGCAGCGTTGTTTCAGTAGGGACAGGGTATTATCAGGAGCAGTTCTTC.